Each of the 27 T cell receptor beta chains below was sequenced from the same sample in a study of molecular identifiers for immune sequencing clone quantification. TCRdb itself ran the PCR reads through MiXCR, one entry per CDR3 protein. The sample carries over 600,000 distinct CDR3 sequences, 20% recorded once. Sequencing used naive CD8+ T cells from blood, with Jurkat cell RNA spiked in. Described subset: FACS-sorted CD8+CD4-CCR7+CD45RA+ naive T cells. The receptor set was obtained from a human donor in good health. Some libraries in this study had Jurkat cell RNA spiked in.

There are many counts of this clonotype. The chain recombines TRBV5-1 with TRBJ2-5, with 15 bases fitting TRBD2. This CDR3 has 17 residues. Germline V gives CDR1 SGHRS, CDR2 YFSETQ. With 4 bases clipped from V and 7 bases from J, the junction kept 11 bases outside the gene matches. In nucleotides, the CDR3 is TGCGCCAGCAGCGCGGGACTAGCGGGGGGATCAAGAGCGACCCAGTACTTC. Encoded protein: CASSAGLAGGSRATQYF. Full variable domain (outside the CDR3, taken from reference TRBV5-1 and TRBJ2-5): KAGVTQTPRYLIKTRGQQVTLSCSPISGHRSVSWYQQTPGQGLQFLFEYFSETQRNKGNFPGRFSGRQFSNSRSEMNVSTLELGDSALYLCASSAGLAGGSRATQYFGPGTRLLVL.

This sequence joins TRBV7-9 and TRBJ2-1, with D possibly TRBD2 on 7 matching bases. CDR1 and CDR2 from the germline V gene are SEHNR and FQNEAQ (reference sequence). Trimming took 2 bases from V and 2 from J, leaving 19 bases between them. The CDR3 loop spans 18 amino acids. The CDR3 loop reads CASSLLGGGRATYNEQFF. CDR3 DNA sequence: TGTGCCAGCAGCTTATTAGGGGGGGGGCGTGCTACCTACAATGAGCAGTTCTTC.

Many counts were recorded for this clonotype. The chain employs TRBV7-9 and TRBJ1-1; 10 bases align to TRBD1. Germline CDR1 reads SEHNR; CDR2 reads FQNEAQ (reference sequence). This CDR3 comprises 16 residues. Trimming removed 3 bases from V and 2 bases from J; junction bases left unmatched: 6. CDR3 bases: TGTGCCAGCAGCTTTATGGGACAGGGGCCAAACACTGAAGCTTTCTTT. It translates to CASSFMGQGPNTEAFF. Together with reference TRBV7-9 and TRBJ1-1, the CDR3 gives the full variable domain: DTGVSQNPRHKITKRGQNVTFRCDPISEHNRLYWYRQTLGQGPEFLTYFQNEAQLEKSRLLSDRFSAERPKGSFSTLEIQRTEQGDSAMYLCASSFMGQGPNTEAFFGQGTRLTVV.

The chain uses TRBV10-3 and TRBJ2-7; TRBD2 matches 10 bases. After removal of 1 base from V and 4 bases from J, the junction contained 4 bases not matched to a gene. Germline-derived CDR1 and CDR2 are ENHRY and SYGVKD. This CDR3 is built from 15 residues. The CDR3, as DNA: TGTGCCATCAGTGAGTGGCCTAGCGGGGGTTACGAGCAGTACTTC. Protein product: CAISEWPSGGYEQYF.

About this clonotype: A much bigger clone sits one base away, suggesting this may be a read error. The V and J genes are TRBV28 and TRBJ2-3, with TRBD1 matching over 8 bases. Looked up from germline, CDR1 is MDHEN and CDR2 is SYDVKM. The CDR3 extends over 14 amino acids. The CDR3 loop reads CASSLTGDTDAQYF. CDR3 coding DNA: TGTGCCAGCAGCCTGACAGGGGACACAGATGCGCAGTATTTT.

This chain connects TRBV7-6 to TRBJ1-2; maybe TRBD1 (5 bases). V gave up 1 base and J gave up 4 bases, with 13 bases separating them. There are 15 residues in the CDR3. In germline, CDR1 is SGHVS, CDR2 FNYEAQ. The CDR3 loop reads CASSLGQGNLYGYTF. In nucleotides, the CDR3 is TGTGCCAGCAGCTTAGGCCAGGGAAATCTCTATGGCTACACCTTC.

This clonotype has only a few counts. The chain recombines TRBV20-1 with TRBJ2-1, with TRBD1 as a possible D gene (6 bases). CDR1 and CDR2 from the germline V gene are DFQATT and SNEGSKA (reference sequence). The CDR3 contains 22 residues. The V end was cut by 4 bases, the J end by 5 bases, with 39 bases between. Here the CDR3 reads CSANEAVGIAKYRVRDNNEQFF. CDR3 bases: TGCAGTGCTAACGAGGCTGTTGGTATAGCGAAATACAGGGTTCGGGATAACAATGAGCAGTTCTTC.

Note on this clonotype: One base away lies a much larger clone, so this may be a sequencing read error. This chain joins TRBV10-2 and TRBJ2-5; D possibly corresponds to TRBD2 (5 bases). Per the germline V gene, CDR1 is WSHSY and CDR2 is SAAADI. CDR3 length: 15 amino acids. With 2 bases removed from V and 5 bases from J, the gap between germline ends came to 15 bases. The CDR3 is CASSEPGMGYETQYF. The CDR3 bases are TGCGCCAGCAGTGAGCCCGGGATGGGGTATGAGACCCAGTACTTC.

To note about this clonotype: The CDR3 ends on some other residue instead of the conserved phenylalanine or tryptophan, so this is likely a read error. The V gene is TRBV5-3, the J gene TRBJ2-7; D gene uncertain. TRBV5-3 belongs to the ORF category, with a function that is uncertain. This CDR3 comprises 14 residues. As DNA, the CDR3 is TGTGCCAGCAGCTTGGTCGAGAAGGCCTACGAGCAGTACTCC. It translates to CASSLVEKAYEQYS.

This clonotype came up many times. The gene calls are TRBV12-3 or TRBV12-4 and TRBJ1-3; perhaps TRBD1 as D (6 bases). Deletions cut 6 bases from V and 3 bases from J, with 18 bases between. This CDR3 comprises 16 residues. The CDR3 region is CASRIVAGEFGNTIYF. CDR3 DNA: TGTGCCAGCAGAATAGTAGCAGGGGAATTTGGAAACACCATATATTTT.

In this sample, this clonotype turned up many times. This rearrangement joins TRBV24-1 to TRBJ2-2, with 9 bases matching TRBD1. The V gene's germline CDR1 is KGHDR and CDR2 SFDVKD. V dropped 2 bases and J dropped 3; count of bases not matched to a gene: 9. The CDR3 has 18 residues. CDR3 nucleotide sequence: TGTGCCACCAGTGATTCCCGGACAGGGGTCGATGACACCGGGGAGCTGTTTTTT. Translated: CATSDSRTGVDDTGELFF.

Note on this clonotype: Given the absence of the conserved phenylalanine or tryptophan at the CDR3 end, a read error is likely. The rearrangement uses TRBV4-3 and TRBJ2-1; possible D gene TRBD1, 5 bases. Germline assignment: CDR1 LGHNA and CDR2 YSLEER. Trimming cost V 0 bases and J 2 bases, with 11 bases left between them. The CDR3 length is 16 residues. The CDR3: CASSQDRAGTYNEQFL. The DNA of the CDR3 is TGCGCCAGCAGCCAAGACAGGGCAGGGACCTACAATGAGCAGTTCCTC.

This clonotype was recorded at least ten times. This sequence joins TRBV7-9 and TRBJ2-1; TRBD2 matches at 13 bases. V lost 1 base, J lost 1 base, and 7 bases stayed unmatched. The CDR3 is made up of 19 amino acids. Germline assignment: CDR1 SEHNR and CDR2 FQNEAQ (reference sequence). CDR3 nucleotide sequence: TGTGCCAGCAGCTTAGGACTAGCGGGAGGAGGATTGTCCTACAATGAGCAGTTCTTC. Its protein product is CASSLGLAGGGLSYNEQFF.

This clonotype was counted many times. The chain is built from TRBV6-1 and TRBJ2-3; 10 bases align to TRBD2. There are 14 residues in the CDR3. The trim removed 7 bases at V and 3 bases at J, leaving 4 bases unmatched. Germline V gives CDR1 MNHNS, CDR2 SASEGT. The DNA of the CDR3 is TGTGCCAGCACCCCTAGCGGGAGTACAGATACGCAGTATTTT. Amino acids: CASTPSGSTDTQYF.

Regarding this clonotype: A clone one base away is much larger, so this may be a read error. CDR3 in DNA: TGTGCCAGCACCACGGGCATAGATACGCAGCATTTT. It yields the protein CASTTGIDTQHF. The V and J genes are TRBV12-3 or TRBV12-4 and TRBJ2-3, with D hard to call. The end of the DNA aligns better with TRBJ1-5, so the J call may be wrong. The CDR3 spans 12 residues.

There are many counts of this clonotype. The V and J genes are TRBV3-1 and TRBJ1-1; weak D call: TRBD1 (5 bases). V lost 3 bases and J lost 2, with 10 bases in between. Germline V gene lookup returns CDR1 LGHDT and CDR2 YNNKEL (reference sequence). This CDR3 is 14 amino acids long. CDR3 sequence reads: CASSQRQINTEAFF. In DNA, the CDR3 is TGTGCCAGCAGCCAGAGACAGATCAACACTGAAGCTTTCTTT.

This clonotype was detected many times. The rearrangement links TRBV20-1 to TRBJ2-3; 13 nucleotides align to TRBD2. V dropped 6 bases and J dropped 2; count of bases not matched to a gene: 11. The CDR3 contains 17 residues. Looked up from germline, CDR1 is DFQATT and CDR2 is SNEGSKA (reference sequence). The CDR3 spells CSANGLAGDYDTDTQYF. Written as DNA, the CDR3 is TGCAGTGCCAATGGACTAGCGGGGGATTACGACACAGATACGCAGTATTTT.

This clonotype was detected many times. The CDR3 sequence is CASSYRGRVDEKLFF. The CDR3 DNA reads as TGTGCCAGCAGTTACAGGGGCAGGGTCGATGAAAAACTGTTTTTT. The rearrangement uses TRBV6-5 and TRBJ1-4, with D maybe TRBD1 (5 bases). With 2 bases removed from V and 6 bases from J, the gap between germline ends came to 13 bases. Germline CDR1 MNHEY, CDR2 SVGAGI. This CDR3 spans 15 amino acids.

This clonotype has ten or more counts. The rearrangement joins TRBV13 to TRBJ1-2; D possibly corresponds to TRBD1 (5 bases). Germline V CDR1 and CDR2: PRHDT, FYEKMQ (reference sequence). This CDR3 contains 13 residues. The V and J ends lost 2 bases and 7 bases respectively, with 11 bases between them. The CDR3 loop reads CASSLRGSSGYTF. Here the CDR3 DNA reads TGTGCCAGCAGCTTAAGGGGTTCAAGTGGCTACACCTTC.

V usage is TRBV7-9 and J usage is TRBJ2-5; unclear D gene. The CDR3 is 14 amino acids. Trimming pared 4 bases from V and 0 bases from J, leaving 9 bases between. The germline V gene has CDR1 SEHNR and CDR2 FQNEAQ (reference sequence). In nucleotides, the CDR3 is TGTGCCAGCAGCTCGACGGATTACCAAGAGACCCAGTACTTC. It specifies CASSSTDYQETQYF. The full variable domain, completed using reference TRBV7-9 and TRBJ2-5, is DTGVSQNPRHKITKRGQNVTFRCDPISEHNRLYWYRQTLGQGPEFLTYFQNEAQLEKSRLLSDRFSAERPKGSFSTLEIQRTEQGDSAMYLCASSSTDYQETQYFGPGTRLLVL.

This clonotype has only a few counts. This sequence joins TRBV19 and TRBJ2-5; 7 bases are a match to TRBD1. The junction had 7 bases not matched to a gene; V was cut back by 4 bases and J by 5 bases. Germline values: CDR1 LNHDA, CDR2 SQIVND (reference sequence). The CDR3 has 14 amino acids. CDR3 in DNA: TGTGCCAGTAGTAGAGGGGGCCCCAGGGAGACCCAGTACTTC. It encodes CASSRGGPRETQYF.

This clonotype has at least ten counts. V and J are TRBV7-8 and TRBJ2-1, with 10 bases matching TRBD2. The length of the CDR3 is 12 residues. The germline V gene has CDR1 SGHVS and CDR2 FQNEAQ. V gave up 10 bases and J gave up 7 bases; unmatched junction bases: 4. For the CDR3, the DNA is TGTGCCACACTACTAGCGGGAAATGAGCAGTTCTTC. This translates into CATLLAGNEQFF.

Worth noting for this clonotype: A junction boundary mismatches the germline segment, possibly from a read error. The chain's CDR3 is CAASSGTDNEQFF. CDR3 nucleotides: TGTGCCGCCAGCTCCGGGACAGACAATGAGCAGTTCTTC. J is TRBJ2-1 and V is TRBV24-1, with 7 bases identical to TRBD1. Per germline, CDR1 KGHDR and CDR2 SFDVKD. The CDR3 extends over 13 amino acids.

This clonotype was counted many times. The chain couples TRBV4-1 to TRBJ2-3; weak D call: TRBD2 (6 bases). This CDR3 has 16 amino acids. Germline loops: CDR1 MGHRA, CDR2 YSYEKL. Deletions cut 0 bases from V and 2 bases from J, with 12 bases between. Here the CDR3 reads CASSQERGRATDTQYF. CDR3 nucleotides: TGCGCCAGCAGCCAAGAGCGGGGACGGGCCACAGATACGCAGTATTTT.

At least ten counts were recorded for this clonotype. The V and J genes are TRBV9 and TRBJ2-5; 9 nucleotides align to TRBD2. Trimming cost V 2 bases and J 5 bases; bases outside gene matches: 7. The CDR3 has 15 amino acids. Germline V gene lookup returns CDR1 SGDLS and CDR2 YYNGEE. The CDR3 DNA reads TGTGCCAGCAGCGTGGTAGCGGGAGTTCAGGAGACCCAGTACTTC. Translated, it gives CASSVVAGVQETQYF.

This clonotype was seen at least ten times. The V call is TRBV2, the J call TRBJ2-3; 10 bases fit TRBD2. The CDR3 runs to 15 residues. Germline assignment: CDR1 SNHLY and CDR2 FYNNEI. The V segment lost 6 bases and the J segment 0 bases; nucleotides outside the gene matches: 3. The CDR3 spells CASRGLAPSTDTQYF. CDR3 bases: TGTGCCAGCAGGGGACTAGCGCCTAGCACAGATACGCAGTATTTT.

This clonotype was picked up many times. The V gene is TRBV6-2 or TRBV6-3, the J gene TRBJ2-3; D possibly corresponds to TRBD1 (7 bases). This CDR3 region has 14 residues. Germline V gives CDR1 MNHEY, CDR2 SVGEGT. The ends were cut back, 4 bases at V and 3 bases at J, with 11 bases in the middle. DNA of the CDR3: TGTGCCAGCAGTTCGGCGGGACAGACAGATACGCAGTATTTT. The encoded protein is CASSSAGQTDTQYF.